One sample yielded the 7 T cell receptor beta chains listed below, sequenced in a study of blood T cell repertoires in COVID-19. Libraries were prepared by immunoSEQ multiplex PCR; TCRdb keeps only in-frame clonotypes and omits some of them. Found here are 95,000 to 150,000 clones, about 80% of them singletons; the top ten hold about a sixth. Sequenced: peripheral blood. These receptor sequences come from a man in his 60s with active or convalescent COVID-19.

About this clone: One end of the junction is discordant with germline, which a read error may explain. V and J are TRBV15 and TRBJ2-5; TRBD2 matches 9 bases. There are 12 residues in the CDR3. Germline V lookup: CDR1 LNHNV, CDR2 YYDKDF (reference sequence). The CDR3 DNA sequence: TGTGCCACCAGCAGGAGATCCGGGACTAGCAACTTC. Amino acids: CATSRRSGTSNF.

The gene calls are TRBV18 and TRBJ2-1, with 7 bases identical to TRBD2. With 3 bases clipped from V and 0 bases from J, the junction kept 5 bases outside the gene matches. Germline V lookup: CDR1 KGHSH, CDR2 LQKENI. The CDR3 length is 16 residues. CDR3 coding DNA: TGTGCCAGCTCACCTTGGGGGGGTGGCTCCTACAATGAGCAGTTCTTC. Residues: CASSPWGGGSYNEQFF.

This clone was seen just once. This chain uses TRBV6-4 with TRBJ1-5; D perhaps matches TRBD1 (5 bases). The CDR3 covers 11 residues. In germline, CDR1 is MRHNA, CDR2 SNTAGT. The V end was cut by 0 bases, the J end by 15 bases, with 9 bases between. The CDR3 bases are TGTGCCAGCAGTGACTCAAGGGGTAGGCATTTT. Its translation: CASSDSRGRHF.

The J gene is TRBJ2-2, the V gene TRBV7-3; 7 bases are a match to TRBD2. Germline V gene lookup returns CDR1 SGHTA and CDR2 FQGTGA. V gave up 5 bases and J gave up 6 bases; unmatched junction bases: 3. The CDR3 runs to 13 residues. CDR3 loop: CASSITSAGELFF. The DNA of the CDR3 is TGTGCCAGCAGCATTACTAGCGCCGGGGAGCTGTTTTTT.

The genes are TRBV4-3 and TRBJ2-1, with TRBD2 identical over 9 bases. Per germline, CDR1 LGHNA and CDR2 YSLEER. The ends lost 2 bases at V and 9 bases at J; junction bases unmatched: 8. This CDR3 contains 15 residues. The CDR3 DNA follows: TGCGCCAGCAGCCAAATGGCGGGAGGGCCGGGTGAGCAGTTCTTC. Its translation: CASSQMAGGPGEQFF.

The chain has TRBV6-2 or TRBV6-3 and TRBJ2-3, with 8 bases aligning to TRBD2. Per the germline V gene, CDR1 is MNHEY and CDR2 is SVGEGT. Losses at the gene ends were 6 bases for V and 4 bases for J; bases not matched to a gene: 15. The CDR3 extends over 17 amino acids. The CDR3 region is CASSPPYRAGVADTQYF. The DNA of the CDR3 is TGTGCCAGCAGCCCTCCATACCGAGCGGGAGTAGCAGATACGCAGTATTTT.

CDR3 amino acids: CATSDRAGGQETQYF. In DNA, the CDR3 is TGTGCCACCAGTGATCGAGCGGGAGGACAAGAGACCCAGTACTTC. The chain links TRBV24-1 to TRBJ2-5, with 9 positions matching TRBD2. CDR1 and CDR2 (germline): KGHDR, SFDVKD. The CDR3 sequence is 15 residues long. V lost 3 bases, J lost 2 bases, and 3 bases stayed unmatched.